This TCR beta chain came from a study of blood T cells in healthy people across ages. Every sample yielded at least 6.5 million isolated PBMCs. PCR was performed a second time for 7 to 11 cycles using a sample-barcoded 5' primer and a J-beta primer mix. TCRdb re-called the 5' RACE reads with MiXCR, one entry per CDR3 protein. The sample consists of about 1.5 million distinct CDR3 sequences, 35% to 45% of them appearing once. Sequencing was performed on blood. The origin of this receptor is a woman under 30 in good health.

The chain's CDR3 is CSARAWTGGEQYF. DNA of the CDR3: TGCAGTGCTAGGGCCTGGACAGGGGGAGAGCAGTACTTC. This chain uses TRBV20-1 with TRBJ2-7; TRBD1 agrees at 10 bases. The CDR3 runs 13 residues. In germline, CDR1 is DFQATT, CDR2 SNEGSKA (reference sequence). After removal of 3 bases from V and 7 bases from J, the junction contained 6 bases not matched to a gene.